This T cell receptor (beta chain) was obtained from a study of monozygotic twins with inflammatory bowel disease. Study observations and caveats: Twins with IBD had fewer clonotypes in common with others than healthy twins, particularly during disease activity. Evidence did not back any single strong signal or clonotype linked to IBD. Healthy co-twins had higher TCRbeta inverse Simpson diversity than their IBD twins.

During cDNA synthesis, UMIs that each contained a 6-nucleotide sample barcode were added by means of template switching. TCRdb re-called the 5' RACE reads and shows each CDR3 protein once, DNA omitted. Seen in this sample are about 420,000 distinct CDR3 sequences; the ten most common clones hold approximately 2.3%. About this clonotype: Its matching antigen is unknown.

The CDR3 is 14 residues long. The rearrangement joins TRBV12-3 or TRBV12-4 to TRBJ1-1; TCRdb returns TRBD1, unconfirmable since there is no DNA. The sample was blood. This TCR derives from a human donor with ulcerative colitis or Crohn's disease, or a healthy co-twin of an affected twin (not recorded which). CDR3 sequence: CASSQGPLNTEAFF.